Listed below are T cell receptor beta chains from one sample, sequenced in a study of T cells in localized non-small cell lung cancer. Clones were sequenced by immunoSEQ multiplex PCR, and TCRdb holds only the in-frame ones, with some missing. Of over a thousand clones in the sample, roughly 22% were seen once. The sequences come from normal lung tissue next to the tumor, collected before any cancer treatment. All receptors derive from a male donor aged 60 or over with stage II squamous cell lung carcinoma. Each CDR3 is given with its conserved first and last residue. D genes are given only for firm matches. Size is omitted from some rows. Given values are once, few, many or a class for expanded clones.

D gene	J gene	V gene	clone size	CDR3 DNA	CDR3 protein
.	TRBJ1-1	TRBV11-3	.	TGTGCCAGCAGCTTAAGCCCCCCGAACACTGAAGCTTTCTTT	CASSLSPPNTEAFF
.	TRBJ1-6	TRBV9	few	TGTGCCAGCAGCGTAGACTTGGGAGGGAGTTCACCCCTCCACTTT	CASSVDLGGSSPLHF
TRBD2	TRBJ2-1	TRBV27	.	TGTGCCAGCAGTCCCGGGACTACTAACAATGAGCAGTTCTTC	CASSPGTTNNEQFF
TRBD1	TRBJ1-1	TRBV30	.	TGTGCCGGACAGGAGATGAACACTGAAGCTTTCTTT	CAGQEMNTEAFF
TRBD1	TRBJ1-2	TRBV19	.	TGTGCCAGTAGTATACGCGCAGGGGGGGATAACTATGGCTACACCTTC	CASSIRAGGDNYGYTF
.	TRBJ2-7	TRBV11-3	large	TGTGCCAGCAGCTTAGACGGGGCGCTAGACGAGCAGTACTTC	CASSLDGALDEQYF
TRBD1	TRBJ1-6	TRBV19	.	TGTGCCAGTAGCCGCCAGGGGGCGAATAATTCACCCCTCCACTTT	CASSRQGANNSPLHF
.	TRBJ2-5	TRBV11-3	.	TGTGCCAGCAGCTTGGTATCAGGGGTCGAGACCCAGTACTTC	CASSLVSGVETQYF
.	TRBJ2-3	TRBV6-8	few	TGTGCCAGCAGTATAAGCGCCGCGGGCGCAGATACGCAGTATTTT	CASSISAAGADTQYF
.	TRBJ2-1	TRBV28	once	TGTGCCAGCAGTTTTTTCTGGGAAGCGGGTGAGCAGTTCTTC	CASSFFWEAGEQFF
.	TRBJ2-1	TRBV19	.	TGTGCCAGTAGTATAGGGAATGAGCAGTTCTTC	CASSIGNEQFF
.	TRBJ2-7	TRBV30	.	TGTGCCTGGAGTGTATCAGGGACCGAGCAGTACTTC	CAWSVSGTEQYF
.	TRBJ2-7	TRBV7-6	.	TGTGCCAGCAGCCCAGGCGATGGGATCTACGAGCAGTACTTC	CASSPGDGIYEQYF
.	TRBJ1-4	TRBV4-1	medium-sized	TGCGCCAGCAGCCAAGATCGGGCATCAACTAATGAAAAACTGTTTTTT	CASSQDRASTNEKLFF
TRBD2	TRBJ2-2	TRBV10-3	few	TGTGCCATCAGTGAGAGGAGACTAGCGGGGGGCCTCTCCGGGAGCACCGGGGAGCTGTTTTTT	CAISERRLAGGLSGSTGELFF
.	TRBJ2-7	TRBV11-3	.	TGTGCCAGCAGCTTGAAGGCGGAGGGCTACGAGCAGTACTTC	CASSLKAEGYEQYF
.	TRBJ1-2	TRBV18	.	TGTGCCAGCTCACCAAGGGGGGCGGAAGGCTACACCTTC	CASSPRGAEGYTF
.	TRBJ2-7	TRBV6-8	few	TGTGCCAGCAGTGCAGAAACGTCTACCTTCTACGAGCAGTACTTC	CASSAETSTFYEQYF
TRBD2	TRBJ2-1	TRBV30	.	TGTGCCTGGGGGCCAGAGAATTTAGCGGGGAATGAGCAGTTCTTC	CAWGPENLAGNEQFF
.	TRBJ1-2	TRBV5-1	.	TGCGCCAGCAGTCCAGGGAGGGAGAGCTATGGCTACACCTTC	CASSPGRESYGYTF
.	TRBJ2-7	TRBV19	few	TGTGCCAGTAGTATCGCCGGGTTGGGAGACGAGCAGTACTTC	CASSIAGLGDEQYF
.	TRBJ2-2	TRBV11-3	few	TGTGCCAGCAGCAGTTCACACGACACCGGGGAGCTGTTTTTT	CASSSSHDTGELFF
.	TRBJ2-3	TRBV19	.	TGTGCCAGTAGTATAGATCTGTGGGGGCGGGCGGCGCAGTATTTT	CASSIDLWGRAAQYF
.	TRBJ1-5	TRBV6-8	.	TGTGCCAGCACCCCCCGGATAGGGAGCAATCAGCCCCAGCATTTT	CASTPRIGSNQPQHF
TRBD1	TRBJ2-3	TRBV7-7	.	TGTGCCACCCGGGACAGAATTAGCACAGATACGCAGTATTTT	CATRDRISTDTQYF
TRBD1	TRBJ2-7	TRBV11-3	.	TGTGCCAGCAGCCCCCCGGCGGGGACAGGGGGTTACGAGCAGTACTTC	CASSPPAGTGGYEQYF
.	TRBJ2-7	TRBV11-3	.	TGTGCCAGCAGCTTCTGGGGACTGTCCGCCACCTACGAGCAGTACTTC	CASSFWGLSATYEQYF
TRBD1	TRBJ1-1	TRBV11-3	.	TGTGCCAGCAGCCCCCTCACGGGACAGATGAACACTGAAGCTTTCTTT	CASSPLTGQMNTEAFF
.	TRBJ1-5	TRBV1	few	TGCGCCAGCAGGAGGGACAGGGATTATAGCAATCAGCCCCAGCATTTT	CASRRDRDYSNQPQHF
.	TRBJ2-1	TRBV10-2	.	TGCGCCAGCAGTTACCTCAACAATGAGCAGTTCTTC	CASSYLNNEQFF
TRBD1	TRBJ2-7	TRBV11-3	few	TGTGCCAGCAGCTTAGAGGGACAGGGAGGCAACGAGCAGTACTTC	CASSLEGQGGNEQYF
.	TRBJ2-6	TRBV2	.	TGTGCCAGCGGCAGGGGAGGTTCTGGGGCCAACGTCCTGACTTTC	CASGRGGSGANVLTF
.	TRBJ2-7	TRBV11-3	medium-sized	TGTGCCAGCAGCTTAGATGGGGCTCTCGACGAGCAGTACTTC	CASSLDGALDEQYF
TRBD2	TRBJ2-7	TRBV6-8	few	TGTGCCAGCAGTTACTCGGCGGGGGTCTCCTACGAGCAGTACTTC	CASSYSAGVSYEQYF
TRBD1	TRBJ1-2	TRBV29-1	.	TGCAGCGTTGATTGGACAGGGGAACACAACTATGGCTACACCTTC	CSVDWTGEHNYGYTF
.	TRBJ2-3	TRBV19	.	TGTGCCAGTAGTATAACAGATACGCAGTATTTT	CASSITDTQYF
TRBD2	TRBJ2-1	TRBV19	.	TGTGCCAGTAGTATAGGGGGACTAGGGAACGGTGAGCAGTTCTTC	CASSIGGLGNGEQFF
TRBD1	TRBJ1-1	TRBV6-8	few	TGTGCCAGCAGTTACTCGTTCACAGGGGGCACTGAAGCTTTCTTT	CASSYSFTGGTEAFF
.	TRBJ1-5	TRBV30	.	TGTGCCTGGAGTGGGGGCAGAGATCAGCCCCAGCATTTT	CAWSGGRDQPQHF
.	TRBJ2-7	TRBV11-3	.	TGTGCCAGCAGCTTAAACCCTCGGATTTACGAGCAGTACTTC	CASSLNPRIYEQYF
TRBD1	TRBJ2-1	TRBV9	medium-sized	TGTGCCAGCAGCGTAGAGGGAGCGGGGACAGGGAATGAGCAGTTCTTC	CASSVEGAGTGNEQFF